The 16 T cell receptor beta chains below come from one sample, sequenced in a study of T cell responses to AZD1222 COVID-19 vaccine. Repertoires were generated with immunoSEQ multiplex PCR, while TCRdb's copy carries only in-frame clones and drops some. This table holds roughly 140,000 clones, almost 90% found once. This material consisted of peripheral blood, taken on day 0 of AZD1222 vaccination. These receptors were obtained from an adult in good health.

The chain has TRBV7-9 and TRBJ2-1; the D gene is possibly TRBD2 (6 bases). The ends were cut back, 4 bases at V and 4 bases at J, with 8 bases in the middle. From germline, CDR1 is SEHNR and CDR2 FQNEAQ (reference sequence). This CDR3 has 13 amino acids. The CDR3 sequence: CASSSGLYNEQFF. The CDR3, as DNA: TGTGCCAGCAGCTCGGGACTGTACAATGAGCAGTTCTTC.

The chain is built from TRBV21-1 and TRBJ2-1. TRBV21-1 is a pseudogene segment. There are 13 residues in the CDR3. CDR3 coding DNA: TGTGCCAGCAGCTGTTATTGGGACAATGAGCAGTTCTTC. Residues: CASSCYWDNEQFF.

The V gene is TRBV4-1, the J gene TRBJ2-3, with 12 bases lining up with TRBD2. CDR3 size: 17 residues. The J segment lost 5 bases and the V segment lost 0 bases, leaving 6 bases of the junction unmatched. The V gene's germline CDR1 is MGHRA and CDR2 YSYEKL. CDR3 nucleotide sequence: TGCGCCAGCAGCCAAGATCTAGCTAGCGGGAGGGGAGATACGCAGTATTTT. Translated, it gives CASSQDLASGRGDTQYF.

CDR3 loop: CASSIGSVGAGSYTF. CDR3 nucleotide sequence: TGTGCCAGTAGTATAGGTAGTGTAGGGGCAGGGAGCTACACCTTC. The gene calls are TRBV19 and TRBJ1-2; D is perhaps TRBD1 (5 bases). The CDR3 consists of 15 residues. CDR1 and CDR2 from the germline V gene are LNHDA and SQIVND (reference sequence). V lost 1 base and J 9 bases, leaving 18 bases between the germline ends.

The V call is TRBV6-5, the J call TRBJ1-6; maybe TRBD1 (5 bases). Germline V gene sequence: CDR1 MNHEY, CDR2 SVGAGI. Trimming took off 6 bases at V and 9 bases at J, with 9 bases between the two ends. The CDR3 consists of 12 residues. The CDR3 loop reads CASRGEVSPLHF. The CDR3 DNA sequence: TGTGCCAGCAGGGGGGAGGTTTCACCCCTCCACTTT.

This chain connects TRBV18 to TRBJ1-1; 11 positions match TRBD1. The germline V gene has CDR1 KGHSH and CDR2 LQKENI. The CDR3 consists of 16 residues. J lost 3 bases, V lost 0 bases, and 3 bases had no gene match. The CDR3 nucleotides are TGTGCCAGCTCACCACCGGGACAGGGGGAGGACACTGAAGCTTTCTTT. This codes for CASSPPGQGEDTEAFF.

CDR3 coding DNA: TGTGCCAGCAGACCAGACAGGGCGGTTTGGACCCAGTACTTC. Amino acids: CASRPDRAVWTQYF. The chain links TRBV7-2 to TRBJ2-5, with 7 bases fitting TRBD1. Germline V gene data show CDR1 as SGHTA and CDR2 as FQGNSA. V dropped 6 bases and J dropped 7; count of bases not matched to a gene: 11. The CDR3 is made up of 14 amino acids.

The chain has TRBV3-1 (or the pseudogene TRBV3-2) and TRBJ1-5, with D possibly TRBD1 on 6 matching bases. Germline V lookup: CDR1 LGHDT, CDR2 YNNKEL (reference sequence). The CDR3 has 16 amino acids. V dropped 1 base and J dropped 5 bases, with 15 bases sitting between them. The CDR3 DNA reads TGTGCCAGCAGCCAAGGACAGGTCGCCTTATATCAGCCCCAGCATTTT. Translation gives CASSQGQVALYQPQHF.

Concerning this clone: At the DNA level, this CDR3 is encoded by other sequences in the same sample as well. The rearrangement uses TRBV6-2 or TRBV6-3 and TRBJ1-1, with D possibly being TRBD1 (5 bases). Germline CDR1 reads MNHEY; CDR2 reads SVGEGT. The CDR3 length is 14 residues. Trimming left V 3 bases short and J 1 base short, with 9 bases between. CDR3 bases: TGTGCCAGCAGTTATGCAGGGACGAACACTGAAGCTTTCTTT. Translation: CASSYAGTNTEAFF.

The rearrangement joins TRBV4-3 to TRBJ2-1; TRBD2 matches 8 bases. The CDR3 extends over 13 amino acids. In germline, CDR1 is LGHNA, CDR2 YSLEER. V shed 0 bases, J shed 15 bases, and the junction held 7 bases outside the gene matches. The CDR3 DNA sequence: TGCGCCAGCAGCCAAGATAGAGCGGGAGAAGGGTTCTTC. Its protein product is CASSQDRAGEGFF.

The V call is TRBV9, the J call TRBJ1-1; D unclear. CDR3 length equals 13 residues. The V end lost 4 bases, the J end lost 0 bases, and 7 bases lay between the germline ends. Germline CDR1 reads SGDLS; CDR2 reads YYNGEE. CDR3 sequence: CASSPNMNTEAFF. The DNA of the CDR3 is TGTGCCAGCAGCCCTAACATGAACACTGAAGCTTTCTTT.

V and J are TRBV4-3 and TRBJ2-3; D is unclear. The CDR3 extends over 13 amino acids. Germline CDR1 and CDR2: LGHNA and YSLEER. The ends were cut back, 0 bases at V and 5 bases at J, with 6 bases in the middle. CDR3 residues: CASSQDLGDTQYF. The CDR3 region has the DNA TGCGCCAGCAGCCAAGATCTCGGAGATACGCAGTATTTT.

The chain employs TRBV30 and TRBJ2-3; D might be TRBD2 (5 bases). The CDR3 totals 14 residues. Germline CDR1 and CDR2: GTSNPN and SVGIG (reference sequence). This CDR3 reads CSLANYKDGDTQYF. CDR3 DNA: TGTTCCCTAGCTAACTACAAAGACGGAGATACGCAGTATTTT.

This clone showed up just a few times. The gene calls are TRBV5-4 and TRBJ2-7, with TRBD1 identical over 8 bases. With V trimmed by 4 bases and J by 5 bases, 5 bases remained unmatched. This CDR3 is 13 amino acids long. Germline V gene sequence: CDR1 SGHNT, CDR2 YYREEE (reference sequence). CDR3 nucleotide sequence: TGTGCCAGCAGCAGCCCGGACAGGGACGAGCAGTACTTC. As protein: CASSSPDRDEQYF.

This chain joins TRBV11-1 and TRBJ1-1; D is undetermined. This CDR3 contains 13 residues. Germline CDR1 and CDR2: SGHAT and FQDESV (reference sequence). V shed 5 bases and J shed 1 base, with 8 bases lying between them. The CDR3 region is CASSRTENTEAFF. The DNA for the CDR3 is TGTGCCAGCAGCCGTACAGAGAACACTGAAGCTTTCTTT. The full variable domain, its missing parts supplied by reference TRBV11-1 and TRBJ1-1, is EAEVAQSPRYKITEKSQAVAFWCDPISGHATLYWYRQILGQGPELLVQFQDESVVDDSQLPKDRFSAERLKGVDSTLKIQPAELGDSAMYLCASSRTENTEAFFGQGTRLTVV.

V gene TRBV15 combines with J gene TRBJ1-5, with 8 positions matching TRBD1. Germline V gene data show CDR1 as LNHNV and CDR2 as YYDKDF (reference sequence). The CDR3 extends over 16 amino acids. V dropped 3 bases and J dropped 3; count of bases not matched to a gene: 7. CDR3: CATSSSGQAINQPQHF. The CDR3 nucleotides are TGTGCCACCAGCAGTTCGGGACAGGCGATCAATCAGCCCCAGCATTTT.